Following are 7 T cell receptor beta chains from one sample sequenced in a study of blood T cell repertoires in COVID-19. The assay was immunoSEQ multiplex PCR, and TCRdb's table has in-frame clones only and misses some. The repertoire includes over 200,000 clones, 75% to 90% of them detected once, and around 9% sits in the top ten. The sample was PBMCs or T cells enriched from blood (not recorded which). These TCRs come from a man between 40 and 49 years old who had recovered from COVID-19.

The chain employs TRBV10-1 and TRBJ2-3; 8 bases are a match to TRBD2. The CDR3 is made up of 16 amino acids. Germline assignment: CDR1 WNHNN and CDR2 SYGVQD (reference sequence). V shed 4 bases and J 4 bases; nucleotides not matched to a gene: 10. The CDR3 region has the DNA TGCGCCAGCAGTGGGGGACTAGATTCCCTGTCAGATACGCAGTATTTT. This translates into CASSGGLDSLSDTQYF.

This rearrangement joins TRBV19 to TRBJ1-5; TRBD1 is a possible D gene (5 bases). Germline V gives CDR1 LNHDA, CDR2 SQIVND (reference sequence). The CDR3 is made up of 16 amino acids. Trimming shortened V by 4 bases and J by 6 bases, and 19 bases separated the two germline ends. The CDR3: CASSNTNGRRGQPQHF. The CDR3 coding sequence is TGTGCCAGTAGTAATACGAATGGAAGGAGGGGTCAGCCCCAGCATTTT.

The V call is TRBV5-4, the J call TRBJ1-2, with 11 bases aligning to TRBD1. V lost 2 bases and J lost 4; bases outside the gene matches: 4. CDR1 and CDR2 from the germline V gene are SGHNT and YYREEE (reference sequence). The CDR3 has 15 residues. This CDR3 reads CASSFRDRGFYGYTF. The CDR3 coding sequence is TGTGCCAGCAGCTTCCGGGACAGGGGGTTCTATGGCTACACCTTC.

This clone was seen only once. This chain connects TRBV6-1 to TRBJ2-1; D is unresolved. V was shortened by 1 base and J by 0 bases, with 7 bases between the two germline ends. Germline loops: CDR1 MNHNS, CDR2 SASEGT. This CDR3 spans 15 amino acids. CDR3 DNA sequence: TGTGCCAGCAGTGAAGACAGTACCTCCTACAATGAGCAGTTCTTC. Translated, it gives CASSEDSTSYNEQFF.

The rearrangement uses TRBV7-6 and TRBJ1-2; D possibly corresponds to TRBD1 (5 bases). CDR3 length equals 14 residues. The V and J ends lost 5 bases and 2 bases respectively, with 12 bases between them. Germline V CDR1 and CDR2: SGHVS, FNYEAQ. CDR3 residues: CASSPEAGNYGYTF. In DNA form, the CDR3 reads TGTGCCAGCAGCCCCGAGGCAGGGAACTATGGCTACACCTTC.

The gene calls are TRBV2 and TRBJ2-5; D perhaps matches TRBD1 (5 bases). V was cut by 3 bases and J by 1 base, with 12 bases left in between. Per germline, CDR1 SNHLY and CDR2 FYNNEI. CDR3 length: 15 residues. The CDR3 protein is CASSDKGYPQETQYF. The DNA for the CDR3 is TGTGCCAGCAGTGATAAGGGGTACCCCCAAGAGACCCAGTACTTC.

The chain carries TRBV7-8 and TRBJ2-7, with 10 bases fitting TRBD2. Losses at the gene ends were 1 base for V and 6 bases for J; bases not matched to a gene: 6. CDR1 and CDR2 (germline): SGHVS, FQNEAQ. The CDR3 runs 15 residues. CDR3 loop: CASSLVLAGVGEQYF. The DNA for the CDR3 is TGTGCCAGCAGCTTAGTCCTAGCGGGAGTCGGCGAGCAGTACTTC.